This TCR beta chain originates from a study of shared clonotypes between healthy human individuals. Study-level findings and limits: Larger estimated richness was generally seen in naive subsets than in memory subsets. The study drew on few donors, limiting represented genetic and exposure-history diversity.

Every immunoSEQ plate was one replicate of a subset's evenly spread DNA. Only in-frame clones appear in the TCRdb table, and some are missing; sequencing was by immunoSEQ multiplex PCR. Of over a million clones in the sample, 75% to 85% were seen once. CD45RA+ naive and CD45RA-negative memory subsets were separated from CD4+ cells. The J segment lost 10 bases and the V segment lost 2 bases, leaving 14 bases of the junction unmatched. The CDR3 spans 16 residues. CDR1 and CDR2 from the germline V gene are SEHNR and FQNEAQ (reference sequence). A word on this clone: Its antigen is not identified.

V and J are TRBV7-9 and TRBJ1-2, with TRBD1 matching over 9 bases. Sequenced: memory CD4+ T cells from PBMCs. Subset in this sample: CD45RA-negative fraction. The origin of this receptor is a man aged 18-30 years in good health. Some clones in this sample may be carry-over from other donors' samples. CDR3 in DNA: TGTGCCAGCAGCTTATGGGCCCCCGAGACAGGGGGAGTCTACACCTTC. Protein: CASSLWAPETGGVYTF.